This TCR beta chain was identified during a study of Ad26.COV2.S vaccination and SARS-CoV-2 variants. For the study at large: The donor belonged to the COV1001 Ad26.COV2.S trial arm. Ad26.COV2.S given intramuscularly, once or twice 56 days apart.

Clones were sequenced by immunoSEQ multiplex PCR, and TCRdb holds only the in-frame ones, with some missing. In the table there are roughly 700,000 clones, roughly nine tenths of which are singletons. There are 13 residues in the CDR3. With 8 bases clipped from V and 3 bases from J, the junction kept 7 bases outside the gene matches. Germline lookup yields CDR1 MNHEY and CDR2 SMNVEV (reference sequence). The treatment was: about 20 received Ad26.COV2.S at low or high dose, single or two shots; about 5 received placebo; per-sample allocation not given. It was on day 63 after the first vaccine or placebo injection that samples were taken. This adult donor, from Boston, was 18-55 years old.

The V and J genes are TRBV27 and TRBJ2-7; the match to TRBD1 covers 7 bases. The input for sequencing was peripheral blood, taken in a trial of Ad26.COV2.S vaccine versus placebo. The sequence derives from a person between 18 and 59 years old who received the Ad26.COV2.S COVID-19 vaccine or a placebo. Here the CDR3 reads CASSRGQYYEQYF. The CDR3 DNA reads as TGTGCCAGCTCCCGGGGACAGTACTACGAGCAGTACTTC.